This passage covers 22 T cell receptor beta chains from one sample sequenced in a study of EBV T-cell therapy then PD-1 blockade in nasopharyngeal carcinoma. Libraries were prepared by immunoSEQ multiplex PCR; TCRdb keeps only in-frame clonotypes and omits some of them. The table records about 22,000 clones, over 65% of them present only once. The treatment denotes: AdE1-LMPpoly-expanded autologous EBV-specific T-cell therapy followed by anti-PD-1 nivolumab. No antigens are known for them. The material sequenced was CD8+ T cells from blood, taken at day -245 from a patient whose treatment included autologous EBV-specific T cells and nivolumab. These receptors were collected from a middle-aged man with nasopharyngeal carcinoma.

In DNA form, the CDR3 reads TGTGCCAGCAGTGACTCGGGTAACAATGAGCAGTTCTTC. Its translation: CASSDSGNNEQFF. The rearrangement joins TRBV6-4 to TRBJ2-1; D remains unclear. The germline gives CDR1 MRHNA, CDR2 SNTAGT. The CDR3 is 13 amino acids. Trimming took 0 bases from V and 5 from J, leaving 5 bases between them.

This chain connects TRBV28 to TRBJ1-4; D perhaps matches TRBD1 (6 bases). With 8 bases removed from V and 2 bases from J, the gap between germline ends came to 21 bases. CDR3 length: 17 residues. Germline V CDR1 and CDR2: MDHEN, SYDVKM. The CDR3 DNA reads TGTGCCAGCCGGATAGACGGACAGCTCGGTACTAATGAAAAACTGTTTTTT. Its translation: CASRIDGQLGTNEKLFF.

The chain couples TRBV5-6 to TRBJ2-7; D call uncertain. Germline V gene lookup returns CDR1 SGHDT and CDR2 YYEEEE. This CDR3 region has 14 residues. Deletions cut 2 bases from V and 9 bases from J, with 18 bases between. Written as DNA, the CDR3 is TGTGCCAGCAGCTTAGAAACCGGGCCGCAAGGGCAGTACTTC. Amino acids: CASSLETGPQGQYF.

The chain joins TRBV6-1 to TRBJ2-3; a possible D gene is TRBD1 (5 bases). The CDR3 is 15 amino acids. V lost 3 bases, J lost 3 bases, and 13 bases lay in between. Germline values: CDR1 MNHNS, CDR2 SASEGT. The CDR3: CASSDGQSGTDTQYF. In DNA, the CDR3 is TGTGCCAGCAGTGACGGACAATCCGGGACAGATACGCAGTATTTT.

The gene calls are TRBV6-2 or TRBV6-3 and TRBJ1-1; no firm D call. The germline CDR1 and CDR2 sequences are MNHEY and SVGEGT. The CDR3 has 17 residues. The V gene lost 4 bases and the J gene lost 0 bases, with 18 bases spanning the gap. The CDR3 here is CASSSLQSRWVNTEAFF. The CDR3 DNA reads TGTGCCAGCAGTTCTTTGCAGAGTCGGTGGGTGAACACTGAAGCTTTCTTT.

The CDR3 DNA is TGTGCCAGCAGTCGTAGCGGGGGGAGCACCGGGGAGCTGTTTTTT. As protein: CASSRSGGSTGELFF. This chain joins TRBV6-4 and TRBJ2-2; TRBD2 matches 10 bases. J lost 4 bases, V lost 5 bases, and 4 bases had no gene match. This CDR3 has 15 residues. Germline V CDR1 and CDR2: MRHNA, SNTAGT.

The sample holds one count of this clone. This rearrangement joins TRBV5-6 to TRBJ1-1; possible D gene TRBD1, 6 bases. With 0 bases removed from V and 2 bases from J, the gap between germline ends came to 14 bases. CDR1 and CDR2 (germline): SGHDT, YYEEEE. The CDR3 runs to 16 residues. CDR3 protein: CASSLGGQSLNTEAFF. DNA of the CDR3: TGTGCCAGCAGCTTGGGGGGACAATCTTTAAACACTGAAGCTTTCTTT.

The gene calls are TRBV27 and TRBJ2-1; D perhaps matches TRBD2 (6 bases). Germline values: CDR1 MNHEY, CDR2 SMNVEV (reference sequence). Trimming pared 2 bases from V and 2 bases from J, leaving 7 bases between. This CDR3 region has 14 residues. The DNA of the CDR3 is TGTGCCAGCAGTTTACGGGGGACCTACAATGAGCAGTTCTTC. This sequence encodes CASSLRGTYNEQFF.

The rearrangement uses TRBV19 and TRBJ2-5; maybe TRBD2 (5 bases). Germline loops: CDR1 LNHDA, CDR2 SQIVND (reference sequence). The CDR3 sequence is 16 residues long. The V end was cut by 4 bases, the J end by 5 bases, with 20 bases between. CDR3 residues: CASSTEDGYGGETQYF. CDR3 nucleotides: TGTGCCAGTAGTACCGAGGATGGGTACGGAGGCGAGACCCAGTACTTC.

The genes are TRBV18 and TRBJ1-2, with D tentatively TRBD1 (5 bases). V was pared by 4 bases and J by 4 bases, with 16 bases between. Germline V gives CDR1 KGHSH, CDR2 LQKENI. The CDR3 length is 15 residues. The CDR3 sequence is CASSLILGGSYGYTF. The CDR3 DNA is TGTGCCAGCTCACTCATTCTCGGGGGATCCTATGGCTACACCTTC.

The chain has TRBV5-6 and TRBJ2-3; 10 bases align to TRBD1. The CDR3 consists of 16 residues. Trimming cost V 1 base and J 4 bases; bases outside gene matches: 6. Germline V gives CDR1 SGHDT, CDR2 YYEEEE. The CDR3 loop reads CASSLYRDRGADTQYF. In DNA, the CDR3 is TGTGCCAGCAGCTTGTACCGGGACAGGGGAGCAGATACGCAGTATTTT.

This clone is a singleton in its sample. The CDR3 nucleotides are TGTGCCAGCAGTGATGGGGACGACACTGAAGCTTTCTTT. It is translated as CASSDGDDTEAFF. The chain couples TRBV6-4 to TRBJ1-1, with D possibly matching TRBD1 (5 bases). V was cut by 3 bases and J by 3 bases, with 8 bases left in between. The CDR3 sequence is 13 residues long. Germline V gene sequence: CDR1 MRHNA, CDR2 SNTAGT.

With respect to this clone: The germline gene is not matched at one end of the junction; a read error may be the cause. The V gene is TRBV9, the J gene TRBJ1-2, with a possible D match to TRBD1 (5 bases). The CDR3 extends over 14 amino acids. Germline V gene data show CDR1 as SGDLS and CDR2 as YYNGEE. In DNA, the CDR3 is TGTGCCCGCAGCGTAGGGACCGGGGGGGGTGGCTACACCTTC. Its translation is CARSVGTGGGGYTF.

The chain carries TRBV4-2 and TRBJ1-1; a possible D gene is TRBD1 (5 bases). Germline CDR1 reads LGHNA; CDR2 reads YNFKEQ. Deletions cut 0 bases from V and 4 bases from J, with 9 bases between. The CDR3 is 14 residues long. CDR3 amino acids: CASSQDQGGTEAFF. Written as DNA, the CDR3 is TGTGCCAGCAGCCAAGATCAGGGAGGCACTGAAGCTTTCTTT.

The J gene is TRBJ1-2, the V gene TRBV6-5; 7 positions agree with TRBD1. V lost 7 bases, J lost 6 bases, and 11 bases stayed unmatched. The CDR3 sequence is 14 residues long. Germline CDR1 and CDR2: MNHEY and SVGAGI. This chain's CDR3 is CASNRQGGSNGYTF. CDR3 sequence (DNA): TGTGCCAGCAATCGACAGGGTGGATCTAATGGCTACACCTTC.

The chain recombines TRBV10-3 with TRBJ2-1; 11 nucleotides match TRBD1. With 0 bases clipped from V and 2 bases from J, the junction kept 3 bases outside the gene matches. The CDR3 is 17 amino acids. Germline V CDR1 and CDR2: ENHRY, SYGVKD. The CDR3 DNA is TGTGCCATCAGTGAGTCGGGACAGGGGGGACCCTACAATGAGCAGTTCTTC. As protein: CAISESGQGGPYNEQFF.

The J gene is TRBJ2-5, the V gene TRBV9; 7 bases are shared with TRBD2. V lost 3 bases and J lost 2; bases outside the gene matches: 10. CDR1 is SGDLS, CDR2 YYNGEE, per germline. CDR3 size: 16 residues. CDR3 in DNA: TGTGCCAGCAGCGCCCCCTCCGGGACTACACAAGAGACCCAGTACTTC. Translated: CASSAPSGTTQETQYF.

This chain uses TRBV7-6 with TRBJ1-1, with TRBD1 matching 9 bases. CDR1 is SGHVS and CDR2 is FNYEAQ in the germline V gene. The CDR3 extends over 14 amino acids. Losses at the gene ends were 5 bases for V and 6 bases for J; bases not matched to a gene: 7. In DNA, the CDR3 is TGTGCCAGCAGCATCCTAACAGGGGGCTCTGAAGCTTTCTTT. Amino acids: CASSILTGGSEAFF.

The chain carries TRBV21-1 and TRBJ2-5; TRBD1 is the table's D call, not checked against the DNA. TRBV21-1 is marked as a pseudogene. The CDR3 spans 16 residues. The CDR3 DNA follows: TGTGCCAGCAGCAAAAGAGGGACAGGGCCCCAAGAGACCCAGTACTTC. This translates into CASSKRGTGPQETQYF.

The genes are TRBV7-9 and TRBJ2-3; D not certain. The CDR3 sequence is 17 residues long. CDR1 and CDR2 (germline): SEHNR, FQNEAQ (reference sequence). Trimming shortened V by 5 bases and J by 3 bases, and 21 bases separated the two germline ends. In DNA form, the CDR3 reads TGTGCCAGCAGCACCGGACGTAAACCGAGTCGTACAGATACGCAGTATTTT. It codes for CASSTGRKPSRTDTQYF.

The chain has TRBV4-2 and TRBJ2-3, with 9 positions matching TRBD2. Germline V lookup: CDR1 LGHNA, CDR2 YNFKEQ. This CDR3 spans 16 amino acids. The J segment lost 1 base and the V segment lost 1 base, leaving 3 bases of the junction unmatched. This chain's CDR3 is CASSQGLAEGTDTQYF. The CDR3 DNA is TGTGCCAGCAGCCAAGGACTAGCGGAAGGCACAGATACGCAGTATTTT.

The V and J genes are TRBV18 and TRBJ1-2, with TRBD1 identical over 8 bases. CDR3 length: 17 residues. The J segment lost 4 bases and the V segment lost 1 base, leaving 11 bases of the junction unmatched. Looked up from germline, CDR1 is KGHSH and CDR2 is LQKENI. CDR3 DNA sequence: TGTGCCAGCTCACCACTCGGCAGGGGGCTATTAGGCTATGGCTACACCTTC. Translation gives CASSPLGRGLLGYGYTF.